This TCR beta chain appears in the sequencing data of a study of control samples from healthy donors and cancer patients. Germline V gene sequence: CDR1 SGHVS, CDR2 FQNEAQ. The germline V and J ends were trimmed by 10 bases and 0 bases, with 16 bases remaining between them. The CDR3 totals 15 residues. The repertoire was sequenced with immunoSEQ multiplex PCR; TCRdb's copy has only in-frame clones and lacks some. The sample lists more than 60,000 clones, under 90% occurring once. The sample was PBMCs. The V and J genes are TRBV7-8 and TRBJ2-1; no definite D call. The source of this sequence is a woman aged 45-65 years with colorectal cancer. The CDR3 protein is CATIDRRSSYNEQFF. CDR3 nucleotides: TGTGCCACCATAGACCGCCGAAGCTCCTACAATGAGCAGTTCTTC.